Listed here is a single T cell receptor beta chain. TCRdb's copy holds only in-frame clones and misses some; the assay was immunoSEQ multiplex PCR. The top ten hold approximately 9% of the sample, which has 25,000 or so clones, around 89% seen once. The CDR3 runs to 15 residues. The treatment here: preoperative locoregional IRX-2 cytokine immunotherapy. Preoperative locoregional IRX-2 cytokine immunotherapy was tested in the phase Ib source study. The sample is drawn from a study of preoperative IRX-2 immunotherapy in early breast cancer. This TCR came from a human donor with breast cancer. This chain connects TRBV21-1 to TRBJ1-1; the table assigns TRBD1, which was not confirmed against the DNA. TRBV21-1 is marked as a pseudogene. Material: tumor tissue, obtained after IRX-2 immunotherapy. The CDR3 region is CASSKVARVNTEAFF. The CDR3 DNA sequence: TGTGCCAGCAGCAAAGTGGCCAGGGTGAACACTGAAGCTTTCTTT.